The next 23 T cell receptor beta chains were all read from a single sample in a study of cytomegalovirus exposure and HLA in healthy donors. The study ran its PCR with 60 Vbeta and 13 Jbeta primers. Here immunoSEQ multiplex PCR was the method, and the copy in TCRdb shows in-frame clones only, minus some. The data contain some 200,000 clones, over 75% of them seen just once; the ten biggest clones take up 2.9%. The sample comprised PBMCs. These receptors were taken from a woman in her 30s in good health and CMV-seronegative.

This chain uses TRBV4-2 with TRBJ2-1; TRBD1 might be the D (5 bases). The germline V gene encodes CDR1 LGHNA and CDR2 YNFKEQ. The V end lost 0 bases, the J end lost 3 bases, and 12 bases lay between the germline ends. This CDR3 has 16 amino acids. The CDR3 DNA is TGTGCCAGCAGCCAAGATCAGCAGGGCCTCTACAATGAGCAGTTCTTC. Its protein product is CASSQDQQGLYNEQFF.

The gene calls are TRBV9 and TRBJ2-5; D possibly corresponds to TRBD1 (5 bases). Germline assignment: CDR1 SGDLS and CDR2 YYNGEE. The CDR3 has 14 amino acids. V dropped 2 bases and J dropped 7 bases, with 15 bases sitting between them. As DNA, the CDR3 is TGTGCCAGCAGCGTTTGGGGCTCCGGCGGGACCCAGTACTTC. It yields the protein CASSVWGSGGTQYF.

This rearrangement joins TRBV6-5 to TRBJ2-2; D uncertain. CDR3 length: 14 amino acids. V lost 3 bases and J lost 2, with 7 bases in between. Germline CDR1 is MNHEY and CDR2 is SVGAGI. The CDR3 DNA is TGTGCCAGCAGTTATGGCAAAAACACCGGGGAGCTGTTTTTT. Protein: CASSYGKNTGELFF.

DNA of the CDR3: TGTGCCAGCAGCTTAGCAGGGGACGAGCAGTACTTC. Protein: CASSLAGDEQYF. The chain has TRBV11-3 and TRBJ2-7; D perhaps matches TRBD1 (6 bases). Germline V gives CDR1 SGHNT, CDR2 YENEEA. CDR3 length: 12 residues. The ends were cut back, 1 base at V and 5 bases at J, with 6 bases in the middle.

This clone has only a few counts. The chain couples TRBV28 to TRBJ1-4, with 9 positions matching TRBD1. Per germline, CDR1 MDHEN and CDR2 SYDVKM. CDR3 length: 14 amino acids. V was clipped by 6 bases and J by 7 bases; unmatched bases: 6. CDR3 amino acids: CASSGDREFEKLFF. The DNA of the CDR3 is TGTGCCAGCAGCGGGGACAGGGAATTTGAAAAACTGTTTTTT.

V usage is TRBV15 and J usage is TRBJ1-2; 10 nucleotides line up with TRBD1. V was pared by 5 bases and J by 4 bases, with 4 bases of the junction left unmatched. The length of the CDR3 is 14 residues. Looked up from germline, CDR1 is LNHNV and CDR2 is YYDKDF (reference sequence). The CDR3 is CATSPDRGSYGYTF. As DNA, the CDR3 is TGTGCCACCAGCCCGGACAGGGGGTCCTATGGCTACACCTTC.

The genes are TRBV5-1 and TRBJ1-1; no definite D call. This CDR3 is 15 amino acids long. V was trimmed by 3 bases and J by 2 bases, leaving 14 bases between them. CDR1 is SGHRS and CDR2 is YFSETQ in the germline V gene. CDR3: CASSSRDLLNTEAFF. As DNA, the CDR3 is TGCGCCAGCAGCTCTCGGGATTTATTAAACACTGAAGCTTTCTTT.

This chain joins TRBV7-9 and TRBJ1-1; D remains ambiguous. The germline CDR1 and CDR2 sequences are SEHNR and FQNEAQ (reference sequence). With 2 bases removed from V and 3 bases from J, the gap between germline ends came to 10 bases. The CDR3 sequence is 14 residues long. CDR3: CASSLYVADTEAFF. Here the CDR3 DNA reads TGTGCCAGCAGCTTATATGTGGCGGACACTGAAGCTTTCTTT.

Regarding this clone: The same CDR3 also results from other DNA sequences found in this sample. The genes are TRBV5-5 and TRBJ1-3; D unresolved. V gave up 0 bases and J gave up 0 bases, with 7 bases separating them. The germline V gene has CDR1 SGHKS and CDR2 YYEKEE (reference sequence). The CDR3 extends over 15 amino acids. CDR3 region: CASSLARGSGNTIYF. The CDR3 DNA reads TGTGCCAGCAGCTTGGCCCGAGGCTCTGGAAACACCATATATTTT.

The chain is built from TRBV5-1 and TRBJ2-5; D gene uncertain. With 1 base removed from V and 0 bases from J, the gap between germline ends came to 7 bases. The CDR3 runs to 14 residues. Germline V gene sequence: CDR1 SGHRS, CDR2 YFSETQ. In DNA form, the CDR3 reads TGCGCCAGCAGCTTGCATTTCCACCAAGAGACCCAGTACTTC. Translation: CASSLHFHQETQYF.

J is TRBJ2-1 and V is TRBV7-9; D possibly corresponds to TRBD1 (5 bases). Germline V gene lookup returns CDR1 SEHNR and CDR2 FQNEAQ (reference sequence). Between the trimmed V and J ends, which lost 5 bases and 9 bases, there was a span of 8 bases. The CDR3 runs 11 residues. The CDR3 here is CASSPRGEQFF. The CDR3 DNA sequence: TGTGCCAGCAGCCCTAGGGGTGAGCAGTTCTTC.

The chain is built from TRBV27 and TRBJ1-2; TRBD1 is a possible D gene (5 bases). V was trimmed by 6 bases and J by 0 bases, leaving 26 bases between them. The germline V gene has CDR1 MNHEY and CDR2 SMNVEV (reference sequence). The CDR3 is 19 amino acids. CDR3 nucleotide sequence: TGTGCCAGCAGCACCCCCTCCAGGGCAGGAGAACTGACTAACTATGGCTACACCTTC. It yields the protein CASSTPSRAGELTNYGYTF.

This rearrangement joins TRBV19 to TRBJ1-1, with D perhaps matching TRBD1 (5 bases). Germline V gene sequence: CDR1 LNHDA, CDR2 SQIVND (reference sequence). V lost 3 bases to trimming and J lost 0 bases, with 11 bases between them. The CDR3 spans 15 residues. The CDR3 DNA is TGTGCCAGTAGTATGGGAGGGGTTATGAACACTGAAGCTTTCTTT. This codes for CASSMGGVMNTEAFF.

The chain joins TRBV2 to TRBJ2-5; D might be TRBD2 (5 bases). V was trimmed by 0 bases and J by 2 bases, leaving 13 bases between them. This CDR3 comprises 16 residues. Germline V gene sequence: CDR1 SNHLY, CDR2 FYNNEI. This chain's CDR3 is CASSEALGGVQETQYF. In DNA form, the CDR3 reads TGTGCCAGCAGTGAAGCGCTAGGAGGCGTACAAGAGACCCAGTACTTC.

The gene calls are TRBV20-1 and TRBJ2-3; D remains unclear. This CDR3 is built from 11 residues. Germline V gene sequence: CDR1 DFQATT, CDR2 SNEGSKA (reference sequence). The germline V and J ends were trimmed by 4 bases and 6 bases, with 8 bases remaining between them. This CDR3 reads CSAMGFDTQYF. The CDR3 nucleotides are TGCAGTGCTATGGGCTTTGATACGCAGTATTTT.

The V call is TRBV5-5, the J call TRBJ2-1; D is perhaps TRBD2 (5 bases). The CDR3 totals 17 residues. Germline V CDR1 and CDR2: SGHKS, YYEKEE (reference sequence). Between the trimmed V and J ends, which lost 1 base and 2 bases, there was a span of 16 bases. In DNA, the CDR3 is TGTGCCAGCAGCTTGAACTCGAGGGCTTTCCCCTACAATGAGCAGTTCTTC. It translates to CASSLNSRAFPYNEQFF.

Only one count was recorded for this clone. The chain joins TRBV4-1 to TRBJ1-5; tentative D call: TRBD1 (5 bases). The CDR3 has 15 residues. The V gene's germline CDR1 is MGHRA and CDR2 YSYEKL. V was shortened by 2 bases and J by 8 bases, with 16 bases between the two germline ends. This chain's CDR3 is CASSQSRGFGKPQHF. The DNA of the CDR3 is TGCGCCAGCAGCCAAAGCCGGGGGTTTGGGAAGCCCCAGCATTTT.

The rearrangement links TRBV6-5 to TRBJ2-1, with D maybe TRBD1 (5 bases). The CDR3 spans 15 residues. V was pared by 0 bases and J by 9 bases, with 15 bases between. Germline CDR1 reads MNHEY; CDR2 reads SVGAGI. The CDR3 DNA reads TGTGCCAGCAGTTACTCACAGGTGGCTGGGGTTGAGCAGTTCTTC. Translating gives CASSYSQVAGVEQFF.

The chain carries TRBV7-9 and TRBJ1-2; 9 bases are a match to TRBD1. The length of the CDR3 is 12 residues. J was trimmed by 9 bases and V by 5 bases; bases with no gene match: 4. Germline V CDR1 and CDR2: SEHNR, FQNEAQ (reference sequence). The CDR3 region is CASSPGQGSYTF. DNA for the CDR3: TGTGCCAGCAGCCCAGGACAGGGGAGCTACACCTTC.

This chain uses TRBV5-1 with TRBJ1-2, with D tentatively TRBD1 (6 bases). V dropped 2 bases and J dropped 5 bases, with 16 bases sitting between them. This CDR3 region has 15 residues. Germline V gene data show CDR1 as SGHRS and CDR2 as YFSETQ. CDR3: CASSFEAGVVYGYTF. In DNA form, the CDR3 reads TGCGCCAGCAGCTTTGAGGCAGGGGTTGTATATGGCTACACCTTC.

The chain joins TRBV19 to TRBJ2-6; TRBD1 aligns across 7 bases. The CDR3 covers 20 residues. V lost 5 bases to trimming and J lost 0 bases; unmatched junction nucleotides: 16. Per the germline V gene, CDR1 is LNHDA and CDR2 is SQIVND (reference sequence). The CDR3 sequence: CASSYFITGEFFSGANVLTF. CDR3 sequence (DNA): TGTGCCAGTAGTTACTTCATAACAGGGGAGTTTTTCTCTGGGGCCAACGTCCTGACTTTC. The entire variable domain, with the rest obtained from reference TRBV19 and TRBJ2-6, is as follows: DGGITQSPKYLFRKEGQNVTLSCEQNLNHDAMYWYRQDPGQGLRLIYYSQIVNDFQKGDIAEGYSVSREKKESFPLTVTSAQKNPTAFYLCASSYFITGEFFSGANVLTFGAGSRLTVL.

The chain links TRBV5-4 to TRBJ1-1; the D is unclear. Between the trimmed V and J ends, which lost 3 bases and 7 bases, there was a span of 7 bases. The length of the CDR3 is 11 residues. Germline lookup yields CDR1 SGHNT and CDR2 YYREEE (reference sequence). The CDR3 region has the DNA TGTGCCAGCAGCTCTGGCTTTGAAGCTTTCTTT. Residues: CASSSGFEAFF.

CDR3 protein: CASSESGRAHYEQYF. For the CDR3, the DNA is TGTGCCAGCAGTGAATCGGGCAGGGCGCACTACGAGCAGTACTTC. The chain links TRBV2 to TRBJ2-7; D perhaps matches TRBD1 (5 bases). CDR3 length equals 15 residues. Germline CDR1 reads SNHLY; CDR2 reads FYNNEI. Trimming took off 2 bases at V and 3 bases at J, with 14 bases between the two ends.